The entry below gives a single TCR beta chain sequence along with its context. Its specificity is not known. At the Johns Hopkins FTIC core, DNA taken from cultured CD4+ T cells was sequenced by way of the Oncomine TCR Beta short-read assay. MiXCR, applied by TCRdb to the PCR reads, yields one record per CDR3 protein. Of 4,600 or so distinct CDR3 sequences in the sample, nearly 60% were seen once. Treatment indicated: roughly 10-day PBMC culture with coronavirus spike peptide pools or control peptides (ViraFEST assay). An unexposed donor provided the CD4+ T cells, which were collected before the COVID-19 pandemic (2011-2018). Before TCRs were sequenced, ViraFEST expanded antigen-specific T cells with peptide pools. This specimen comes from a study of vaccination and CD4 T cells after COVID-19. Background on the study: Stimuli were overlapping spike peptide pools of SARS-CoV-2 and three common cold coronaviruses (HCoV-NL63, HCoV-OC43, HCoV-229E).

Trimming shortened V by 7 bases and J by 0 bases, and 22 bases separated the two germline ends. The CDR3 contains 17 residues. Germline CDR1 is MRHNA and CDR2 is SNTAGT. The receptor's source is a human donor in good health. Sequencing used CD4+ T cells from blood, cultured in vitro. The V gene is TRBV6-4, the J gene TRBJ2-7; D perhaps matches TRBD2 (6 bases). In DNA, the CDR3 is TGTGCCAGCAATATCCACACCGGGACTTTTTTCTCCTACGAGCAGTACTTC. Protein: CASNIHTGTFFSYEQYF.